This T cell receptor (beta chain) is from a study of blood T cell repertoires in COVID-19. TCRdb's copy holds only in-frame clones and misses some; the assay was immunoSEQ multiplex PCR. The table lists about 250,000 clones, around 85% of them singletons. This clone was observed a few times. V dropped 0 bases and J dropped 0 bases, with 7 bases sitting between them. The germline gives CDR1 SGHRS, CDR2 YFSETQ. This CDR3 is 15 amino acids long. The rearrangement uses TRBV5-1 and TRBJ2-1, with no clear D. This sequence originates from a man aged 50-59 years with COVID-19, enrolled during active disease. Source material: peripheral blood. CDR3 nucleotide sequence: TGCGCCAGCAGCTTGGCACCCAGCTCCTACAATGAGCAGTTCTTC. Translating gives CASSLAPSSYNEQFF.